This T cell receptor (beta chain) was recovered during a study of blood T cells in healthy people across ages. A J-beta primer mix and a sample-barcoded 5' primer were used in a second PCR of roughly 7 to 12 cycles. MiXCR, run by TCRdb on the 5' RACE reads, gives a single entry per CDR3 protein. The repertoire consists of 1,500,000 or so distinct CDR3 sequences, with approximately 59% occurring once and the leading ten covering 6.5% to 8.5%. This clonotype came up a few times. The specimen was blood. This TCR derives from a young man in good health.

The DNA of the CDR3 is TGTGCCAGCAGCTTAGGGGGGGTCTTCTACGAGCAGTACTTC. Translation: CASSLGGVFYEQYF. The rearrangement uses TRBV7-9 and TRBJ2-7, with a possible D match to TRBD2 (6 bases). Trimming removed 1 base from V and 3 bases from J, with 10 bases in between. From germline, CDR1 is SEHNR and CDR2 FQNEAQ (reference sequence). This CDR3 is 14 amino acids long.